The 27 T cell receptor beta chains given below trace back to one sample, sequenced in a study of identical twins listed by TCRdb under 2016. Libraries were made using 5' RACE. Sequenced on an Illumina HiSeq 2000. In TCRdb, the public reads were trimmed at Q25 with fastp and aligned with MiXCR, with productive beta chains retained. A single entry per CDR3 protein holds the most common genes and DNA from its merged rows. This sample has roughly 770,000 distinct CDR3 sequences in its table, and 18% of those were observed once. The ten biggest clones cover about an eighth of the sample. This same sample was also part of a study on T cells expressing NK-cell markers.

The sample consisted of PBMCs. These receptors all come from a woman between 18 and 29 years old in good health.

A few counts support this clonotype. The J gene is TRBJ2-7, the V gene TRBV10-3; D not resolved. Trimming stripped 2 bases from V and 0 bases from J, with 17 bases between. CDR3 length: 17 residues. CDR1 ENHRY and CDR2 SYGVKD come from the germline V gene. The DNA of the CDR3 is TGTGCCATCAGTGAGGGTGACGATTCCCAAAGCTCCTACGAGCAGTACTTC. Its translation is CAISEGDDSQSSYEQYF.

The chain employs TRBV2 and TRBJ2-2, with D tentatively TRBD2 (5 bases). V was trimmed by 6 bases and J by 6 bases, leaving 11 bases between them. The CDR3 totals 13 residues. Germline lookup yields CDR1 SNHLY and CDR2 FYNNEI. This chain's CDR3 is CASRSGYAGELFF. The DNA for the CDR3 is TGTGCCAGCAGGTCGGGGTACGCCGGGGAGCTGTTTTTT.

The table lists this clonotype with a few counts. V is TRBV10-3 and J is TRBJ2-3; 7 bases are shared with TRBD1. The CDR3 is 16 residues long. Germline V gene lookup returns CDR1 ENHRY and CDR2 SYGVKD. V was pared by 4 bases and J by 0 bases, with 7 bases of the junction left unmatched. The CDR3 nucleotides are TGTGCCATCAGTGGGTTCCGGGACAGTAGCACAGATACGCAGTATTTT. As protein: CAISGFRDSSTDTQYF.

This chain connects TRBV4-2 to TRBJ2-7, with TRBD2 as a possible D gene (5 bases). The CDR3 is made up of 13 amino acids. Germline-derived CDR1 and CDR2 are LGHNA and YNFKEQ. The V end lost 5 bases, the J end lost 3 bases, and 11 bases lay between the germline ends. The CDR3 sequence is CASSSDYYYEQYF. In DNA form, the CDR3 reads TGTGCCAGCAGCTCTGACTACTACTACGAGCAGTACTTC.

The chain couples TRBV12-3 or TRBV12-4 to TRBJ2-7; no clear D gene. V was shortened by 3 bases and J by 6 bases, with 9 bases between the two germline ends. The CDR3 totals 12 residues. The CDR3 is CASSFTLSEQYF. Written as DNA, the CDR3 is TGTGCCAGCAGTTTTACCCTATCCGAGCAGTACTTC.

This clonotype was detected only a few times. Here the CDR3 DNA reads TGCAGTGCTGCGGGGCAGGGGGTATGGCAGCCCCAGCATTTT. This gives the protein CSAAGQGVWQPQHF. This chain links TRBV20-1 with TRBJ1-5; the match to TRBD1 covers 7 bases. The CDR3 runs to 14 residues. Germline V gene data show CDR1 as DFQATT and CDR2 as SNEGSKA (reference sequence). After removal of 5 bases from V and 7 bases from J, the junction contained 11 bases not matched to a gene.

This clonotype has just a few counts. The chain carries TRBV7-6 and TRBJ2-3, with 7 bases lining up with TRBD1. Per germline, CDR1 SGHVS and CDR2 FNYEAQ. The ends lost 4 bases at V and 1 base at J; junction bases unmatched: 8. The length of the CDR3 is 16 residues. The CDR3 nucleotides read TGTGCCAGCAGCTCACTAAAGGGGGCCCGCACAGATACGCAGTATTTT. This encodes CASSSLKGARTDTQYF.

This clonotype showed up many times. This rearrangement joins TRBV20-1 to TRBJ2-7, with D tentatively TRBD1 or TRBD2 (5 bases each). V lost 3 bases and J lost 4, with 10 bases in between. The CDR3 extends over 12 amino acids. Germline V gene lookup returns CDR1 DFQATT and CDR2 SNEGSKA (reference sequence). In DNA form, the CDR3 reads TGCAGTGCTAGCGGGGACCTATACGAGCAGTACTTC. Residues: CSASGDLYEQYF.

The gene calls are TRBV10-3 and TRBJ1-1, with a weak D call TRBD1 (5 bases). The CDR3 covers 14 residues. V dropped 2 bases and J dropped 4 bases, with 11 bases sitting between them. In germline, CDR1 is ENHRY, CDR2 SYGVKD. The CDR3 DNA sequence: TGTGCCATCAGTGAGGTCAGGGAAGTCACTGAAGCTTTCTTT. It is translated as CAISEVREVTEAFF.

This clonotype was recorded at least ten times. Here the CDR3 reads CASRQDTIYEQYF. CDR3 in DNA: TGCGCCAGCAGACAGGACACGATCTACGAGCAGTACTTC. The chain carries TRBV5-1 and TRBJ2-7, with a weak D call TRBD1 (5 bases). This CDR3 has 13 residues. The V gene lost 5 bases and the J gene lost 3 bases, with 12 bases spanning the gap. CDR1 and CDR2 (germline): SGHRS, YFSETQ.

This clonotype has just a few counts. The gene calls are TRBV29-1 and TRBJ2-5; D is perhaps TRBD1 (6 bases). V was shortened by 6 bases and J by 5 bases, with 10 bases between the two germline ends. This CDR3 is 11 amino acids long. CDR1 and CDR2 from the germline V gene are SQVTM and ANQGSEA. The CDR3 bases are TGCAGCGTCCAGGGGACGGAGACCCAGTACTTC. Its translation is CSVQGTETQYF.

The rearrangement links TRBV30 to TRBJ2-7; D gene unclear. The CDR3 loop spans 12 amino acids. CDR1 and CDR2 from the germline V gene are GTSNPN and SVGIG (reference sequence). Trimming removed 2 bases from V and 3 bases from J, with 8 bases in between. DNA for the CDR3: TGTGCCTGGAGTCGGAGACTCTACGAGCAGTACTTC. Its protein is CAWSRRLYEQYF.

The J gene is TRBJ1-1, the V gene TRBV12-3 or TRBV12-4; 10 nucleotides match TRBD1. Trimming took 6 bases from V and 4 from J; bases not matched to a gene: 11. The CDR3 has 16 amino acids. The CDR3 bases are TGTGCCAGCAGCTTCAACGCCGGGACAGGGGCCACTGAAGCTTTCTTT. It is translated as CASSFNAGTGATEAFF.

This clonotype appeared a few times. This chain connects TRBV20-1 to TRBJ1-5, with 8 bases that match TRBD1. This CDR3 has 15 amino acids. CDR1 is DFQATT, CDR2 SNEGSKA, per germline (reference sequence). V gave up 5 bases and J gave up 1 base; unmatched junction bases: 7. The CDR3 sequence is CSASPDRVSNQPQHF. The CDR3 nucleotides read TGCAGTGCTTCCCCGGACAGGGTGAGCAATCAGCCCCAGCATTTT.

The chain carries TRBV29-1 and TRBJ1-1; D is unresolved. CDR1 and CDR2 from the germline V gene are SQVTM and ANQGSEA. The CDR3 has 12 amino acids. Between the trimmed V and J ends, which lost 4 bases and 1 base, there was a span of 7 bases. CDR3 in amino acids: CSVGEGNTEAFF. CDR3 DNA: TGCAGCGTTGGAGAGGGGAACACTGAAGCTTTCTTT.

This clonotype has only a few counts. V and J are TRBV29-1 and TRBJ2-2, with a possible D match to TRBD2 (5 bases). The V gene's germline CDR1 is SQVTM and CDR2 ANQGSEA. V was shortened by 5 bases and J by 4 bases, with 14 bases between the two germline ends. This CDR3 has 14 residues. CDR3 nucleotide sequence: TGCAGCGTTACTACCGGTGAGGGCACCGGGGAGCTGTTTTTT. This encodes CSVTTGEGTGELFF.

This rearrangement joins TRBV30 to TRBJ2-1; TRBD1 matches 8 bases. CDR1 and CDR2 from the germline V gene are GTSNPN and SVGIG (reference sequence). The CDR3 is 13 residues long. The trim removed 5 bases at V and 9 bases at J, leaving 9 bases unmatched. The CDR3 DNA reads TGTGCCTGGGAGGACAGGGCAGGGGGTGAGCAGTTCTTC. Protein sequence: CAWEDRAGGEQFF.

This clonotype was picked up many times. The chain joins TRBV12-3 or TRBV12-4 to TRBJ2-1, with a tentative D call TRBD1 (6 bases). V was trimmed by 5 bases and J by 1 base, leaving 12 bases between them. The CDR3 extends over 15 amino acids. The CDR3 loop reads CASSPTGSSYNEQFF. The CDR3 region has the DNA TGTGCCAGCAGTCCGACAGGTTCTTCCTACAATGAGCAGTTCTTC.

The V call is TRBV12-3 or TRBV12-4, the J call TRBJ2-5, with TRBD1 matching 9 bases. The CDR3 is 15 amino acids. J gave up 5 bases and V 4 bases, and 8 bases lay outside the gene matches. Here the CDR3 DNA reads TGTGCCAGCAGTTGGAGGGGGACAGGGCGGGAGACCCAGTACTTC. Its translation is CASSWRGTGRETQYF.

In this sample, this clonotype turned up many times. The chain combines TRBV20-1 with TRBJ1-1; no firm D call. V shed 2 bases and J shed 9 bases, with 10 bases lying between them. CDR3 length: 11 residues. CDR1 is DFQATT, CDR2 SNEGSKA, per germline (reference sequence). CDR3 coding DNA: TGCAGTGCTAGAAGGGAATTCAAAGCTTTCTTT. Amino acids: CSARREFKAFF.

This clonotype was detected a few times. The chain joins TRBV27 to TRBJ2-3, with D unclear. The CDR3 sequence is 14 residues long. The ends were cut back, 3 bases at V and 2 bases at J, with 9 bases in the middle. Germline V CDR1 and CDR2: MNHEY, SMNVEV (reference sequence). CDR3 in amino acids: CASSFVGNTDTQYF. As DNA, the CDR3 is TGTGCCAGCAGTTTCGTCGGCAACACAGATACGCAGTATTTT.

This clonotype was seen a few times. V and J are TRBV2 and TRBJ2-7; D tentatively reads TRBD1 or TRBD2 (5 bases each). The CDR3 extends over 13 amino acids. The germline gives CDR1 SNHLY, CDR2 FYNNEI. V was cut by 6 bases and J by 6 bases, with 15 bases left in between. The CDR3 region has the DNA TGTGCCAGCAGGGGGACGTTTACGGGCGAGCAGTACTTC. The encoded protein is CASRGTFTGEQYF. Based on the CDR3 plus reference TRBV2 and TRBJ2-7, the full variable domain is EPEVTQTPSHQVTQMGQEVILRCVPISNHLYFYWYRQILGQKVEFLVSFYNNEISEKSEIFDDQFSVERPDGSNFTLKIRSTKLEDSAMYFCASRGTFTGEQYFGPGTRLTVT.

This clonotype was seen a few times. The chain carries TRBV6-5 and TRBJ2-3, with 8 bases identical to TRBD1. Germline V gene lookup returns CDR1 MNHEY and CDR2 SVGAGI. The V gene end was trimmed by 2 bases and the J gene end by 2 bases; junction bases not matched to a gene: 3. The CDR3 sequence is 15 residues long. CDR3 loop: CASSYGTGDTDTQYF. The CDR3 nucleotides are TGTGCCAGCAGTTACGGGACAGGAGACACAGATACGCAGTATTTT.

The chain recombines TRBV12-3 or TRBV12-4 with TRBJ2-5; D remains ambiguous. V was pared by 7 bases and J by 5 bases, with 11 bases between. The CDR3 runs to 12 residues. The CDR3 region has the DNA TGTGCCAGCACACCAGGCCGGGAGACCCAGTACTTC. It specifies CASTPGRETQYF.

The chain uses TRBV12-3 or TRBV12-4 and TRBJ2-1; tentatively, D is TRBD2 (6 bases). The CDR3 extends over 15 amino acids. Trimming left V 2 bases short and J 3 bases short, with 11 bases between. This chain's CDR3 is CASSLRDSYYNEQFF. CDR3 nucleotide sequence: TGTGCCAGCAGTTTACGGGACTCTTACTACAATGAGCAGTTCTTC.

DNA of the CDR3: TGTGCCAGCGAACCCCCCCCGCAGGGGCGAGGCTATGGCTACACCTTC. Protein product: CASEPPPQGRGYGYTF. J is TRBJ1-2 and V is TRBV2; tentative D call: TRBD1 (6 bases). Germline V CDR1 and CDR2: SNHLY, FYNNEI. This CDR3 spans 16 amino acids. The germline V and J ends were trimmed by 8 bases and 4 bases, with 23 bases remaining between them.

The rearrangement links TRBV6-5 to TRBJ2-5; 8 nucleotides align to TRBD2. Trimming removed 0 bases from V and 5 bases from J; junction bases left unmatched: 5. Germline CDR1 is MNHEY and CDR2 is SVGAGI. The CDR3 consists of 15 residues. CDR3 protein: CASSYSSGSWETQYF. CDR3 DNA: TGTGCCAGCAGTTACTCGAGCGGGAGCTGGGAGACCCAGTACTTC.